This TCR beta chain was sequenced in a study of Ad26.COV2.S vaccination and SARS-CoV-2 variants. Study at large: Ad26.COV2.S given intramuscularly, once or twice 56 days apart.

V lost 4 bases to trimming and J lost 2 bases, with 10 bases between them. The CDR3 totals 14 residues. The germline V gene has CDR1 LGHDT and CDR2 YNNKEL (reference sequence). Treatment here: about 20 received Ad26.COV2.S at low or high dose, single or two shots; roughly 5 received placebo; per-sample allocation not given. Each sample was drawn 63 days after the first injection (of vaccine or placebo). Aged 18-55 years, donor was enrolled in Boston in about 2020. Clones were read by immunoSEQ multiplex PCR, and TCRdb kept only the in-frame ones, dropping some. Found here are roughly 500,000 clones, roughly 87% of them singletons; the top ten hold 13%.

The TCR sequence derives from a person aged 18-65 years who received the Ad26.COV2.S COVID-19 vaccine or a placebo. The sequencing used peripheral blood, collected in a trial of Ad26.COV2.S vaccine versus placebo. The chain has TRBV3-1 (or the pseudogene TRBV3-2) and TRBJ2-3; D assignment may be TRBD1 or TRBD2 (5 bases each). DNA of the CDR3: TGTGCCAGCAGCCCGGGACGATTCACAGATACGCAGTATTTT. This encodes CASSPGRFTDTQYF.